The 30 T cell receptor beta chains in this list originate from one sample, sequenced in a study of CD8 T cells in Susac syndrome. A quantity of about 0.5 to 1 ug RNA underwent reverse transcription using random hexamers. In TCRdb, the immunoSEQ multiplex PCR reads were re-called with MiXCR into one record per CDR3 protein. The sample consists of 130,000 or so distinct CDR3 sequences, roughly 94% of them appearing once. The sequencing sample was made of CD8+ T cells from PBMCs. These receptors came from a human donor with Susac syndrome.

The chain employs TRBV15 and TRBJ1-2; the D is unclear. Trimming pared 3 bases from V and 1 base from J, leaving 12 bases between. The CDR3 consists of 15 residues. Germline CDR1 LNHNV, CDR2 YYDKDF (reference sequence). CDR3 in amino acids: CATSSGLTVNYGYTF. The DNA for the CDR3 is TGTGCCACCAGCAGTGGCCTAACGGTTAACTATGGCTACACCTTC.

V and J are TRBV9 and TRBJ2-3, with 8 bases lining up with TRBD1. Germline CDR1 and CDR2: SGDLS and YYNGEE. The CDR3 loop spans 15 amino acids. Germline trimming cut 0 bases from V and 2 bases from J; bases unmatched to any gene: 2. CDR3 nucleotide sequence: TGTGCCAGCAGCGTAGGGGACAGGCACACAGATACGCAGTATTTT. This encodes CASSVGDRHTDTQYF.

This chain links TRBV4-3 with TRBJ2-3, with 13 bases that match TRBD2. V shed 4 bases, J shed 2 bases, and the junction held 3 bases outside the gene matches. This CDR3 has 16 residues. CDR1 is LGHNA and CDR2 is YSLEER in the germline V gene. The CDR3 region is CASSPGLAGLTDTQYF. The DNA for the CDR3 is TGCGCCAGCAGCCCGGGACTAGCGGGACTCACAGATACGCAGTATTTT.

This sequence joins TRBV19 and TRBJ1-1, with D unclear. V was clipped by 6 bases and J by 6 bases, with 11 bases between them. Germline CDR1 is LNHDA and CDR2 is SQIVND (reference sequence). The CDR3 has 12 residues. This CDR3 is CASSPGRPEAFF. CDR3 DNA: TGTGCCAGTAGCCCCGGCCGGCCTGAAGCTTTCTTT.

V and J are TRBV2 and TRBJ2-5; weak D call: TRBD1 (5 bases). CDR1 and CDR2 from the germline V gene are SNHLY and FYNNEI. The ends were cut back, 7 bases at V and 1 base at J, with 10 bases in the middle. This CDR3 has 13 residues. The DNA for the CDR3 is TGTGCCAGCACTGTGGGGCCCCAAGAGACCCAGTACTTC. As protein: CASTVGPQETQYF.

The genes are TRBV9 and TRBJ2-2; tentatively, D is TRBD1 or TRBD2 (6 bases each). Germline values: CDR1 SGDLS, CDR2 YYNGEE. The V end was cut by 2 bases, the J end by 2 bases, with 10 bases between. The CDR3 spans 15 residues. This CDR3 is CASSVEGDNTGELFF. In nucleotides, the CDR3 is TGTGCCAGCAGCGTGGAGGGGGACAACACCGGGGAGCTGTTTTTT.

The chain recombines TRBV3-1 with TRBJ2-1; D is undetermined. The CDR3 extends over 15 amino acids. Trimming removed 2 bases at V and 1 base at J, with 9 bases between. Germline CDR1 reads LGHDT; CDR2 reads YNNKEL (reference sequence). The DNA of the CDR3 is TGTGCCAGCAGCCAATGGCCCCCTTCCTACAATGAGCAGTTCTTC. This codes for CASSQWPPSYNEQFF.

The chain joins TRBV5-4 to TRBJ2-1; maybe TRBD2 (6 bases). The CDR3 is 14 residues long. Trimming removed 5 bases from V and 0 bases from J, with 9 bases in between. The V gene's germline CDR1 is SGHNT and CDR2 YYREEE (reference sequence). The CDR3 sequence: CASRDGSSYNEQFF. The CDR3 nucleotides are TGTGCCAGCAGGGACGGGAGCTCCTACAATGAGCAGTTCTTC.

This clonotype was seen just once. The chain joins TRBV4-1 to TRBJ1-1; 7 nucleotides agree with TRBD1. V was pared by 2 bases and J by 4 bases, with 7 bases of the junction left unmatched. This CDR3 has 15 residues. Germline V gives CDR1 MGHRA, CDR2 YSYEKL. The DNA of the CDR3 is TGCGCCAGCAGCCAACGGGAAGGGGGCCCCACTGAAGCTTTCTTT. This encodes CASSQREGGPTEAFF.

The genes are TRBV20-1 and TRBJ2-7; D is perhaps TRBD2 (6 bases). Looked up from germline, CDR1 is DFQATT and CDR2 is SNEGSKA (reference sequence). The CDR3 is made up of 14 amino acids. Trimming left V 3 bases short and J 1 base short, with 13 bases between. The CDR3 sequence is CSARSRDSSYEQYF. For the CDR3, the DNA is TGCAGTGCTAGGTCCCGGGACTCTTCCTACGAGCAGTACTTC.

The chain has TRBV24-1 and TRBJ2-7; D gene ambiguous. With 8 bases removed from V and 6 bases from J, the gap between germline ends came to 19 bases. Germline CDR1 and CDR2: KGHDR and SFDVKD. The CDR3 contains 14 residues. This chain's CDR3 is CATIRAPSTLEQYF. The CDR3 nucleotides are TGTGCCACCATCCGGGCGCCTTCTACGCTCGAGCAGTACTTC.

The CDR3 bases are TGTGCCAGCAGCCACGCGGGGGCGAACACCGGGGAGCTGTTTTTT. Translated: CASSHAGANTGELFF. The chain links TRBV7-9 to TRBJ2-2; 7 bases match TRBD2. Germline V gives CDR1 SEHNR, CDR2 FQNEAQ (reference sequence). The V gene end was trimmed by 5 bases and the J gene end by 0 bases; junction bases not matched to a gene: 3. The length of the CDR3 is 15 residues. The variable domain in full, with the rest retrieved from reference TRBV7-9 and TRBJ2-2, is DTGVSQNPRHKITKRGQNVTFRCDPISEHNRLYWYRQTLGQGPEFLTYFQNEAQLEKSRLLSDRFSAERPKGSFSTLEIQRTEQGDSAMYLCASSHAGANTGELFFGEGSRLTVL.

V gene TRBV27 combines with J gene TRBJ2-5, with a weak D call TRBD1 (6 bases). The length of the CDR3 is 15 residues. Trimming removed 5 bases from V and 2 bases from J, with 15 bases in between. Germline assignment: CDR1 MNHEY and CDR2 SMNVEV (reference sequence). CDR3 sequence: CASSPMDSRQETQYF. CDR3 DNA sequence: TGTGCCAGCAGTCCTATGGACAGCCGACAAGAGACCCAGTACTTC.

V and J are TRBV20-1 and TRBJ2-1; D remains unclear. The CDR3 length is 15 residues. Germline V gene data show CDR1 as DFQATT and CDR2 as SNEGSKA (reference sequence). Trimming removed 2 bases at V and 0 bases at J, with 11 bases between. The CDR3 DNA sequence: TGCAGTGCTAGACCCCGCGCTTACTCCTACAATGAGCAGTTCTTC. It specifies CSARPRAYSYNEQFF.

The gene calls are TRBV24-1 and TRBJ2-1; tentative D call: TRBD1 (6 bases). There are 13 residues in the CDR3. Germline values: CDR1 KGHDR, CDR2 SFDVKD. The V end was cut by 5 bases, the J end by 8 bases, with 12 bases between. The CDR3 protein is CATSVQGHDEQFF. The CDR3 DNA reads TGTGCCACCAGTGTTCAGGGACACGATGAGCAGTTCTTC.

A single count supports this clonotype. The genes are TRBV11-2 and TRBJ1-6, with D maybe TRBD1 (5 bases). Germline V gene lookup returns CDR1 SGHAT and CDR2 FQNNGV. Between the trimmed V and J ends, which lost 0 bases and 8 bases, there was a span of 17 bases. The CDR3 is 17 amino acids. CDR3 loop: CASSLDSGAGRDSPLHF. The CDR3 DNA sequence: TGTGCCAGCAGCTTAGATAGTGGTGCGGGACGGGATTCACCCCTCCACTTT.

The chain is built from TRBV6-6 and TRBJ2-5; 8 bases align to TRBD2. This CDR3 has 15 amino acids. Germline-derived CDR1 and CDR2 are MNHNY and SVGAGI (reference sequence). J lost 5 bases, V lost 6 bases, and 11 bases had no gene match. As DNA, the CDR3 is TGTGCCAGCAGGACCCCCGGGACTAGTGGGGAGACCCAGTACTTC. It translates to CASRTPGTSGETQYF.

This rearrangement joins TRBV15 to TRBJ2-3; 9 nucleotides agree with TRBD2. CDR1 and CDR2 (germline): LNHNV, YYDKDF (reference sequence). Germline trimming cut 0 bases from V and 1 base from J; bases unmatched to any gene: 2. The CDR3 contains 16 residues. CDR3 residues: CATSRDWTSGTDTQYF. The CDR3, as DNA: TGTGCCACCAGCAGAGATTGGACTAGCGGCACAGATACGCAGTATTTT.

The V call is TRBV4-2, the J call TRBJ1-5, with D unresolved. V was pared by 0 bases and J by 3 bases, with 9 bases between. CDR1 is LGHNA, CDR2 YNFKEQ, per germline. The CDR3 is made up of 15 amino acids. The CDR3 reads CASSQERVANQPQHF. DNA of the CDR3: TGTGCCAGCAGCCAAGAGCGGGTGGCCAATCAGCCCCAGCATTTT.

This chain links TRBV29-1 with TRBJ2-1; D is tentatively TRBD1 or TRBD2 (6 bases each). Germline assignment: CDR1 SQVTM and CDR2 ANQGSEA. CDR3 size: 14 residues. V dropped 4 bases and J dropped 7 bases, with 17 bases sitting between them. The CDR3 here is CSVVGGGPWNEQFF. Written as DNA, the CDR3 is TGCAGCGTTGTAGGTGGGGGGCCGTGGAATGAGCAGTTCTTC.

The J gene is TRBJ2-3, the V gene TRBV29-1, with TRBD1 as a possible D gene (5 bases). The ends were cut back, 4 bases at V and 4 bases at J, with 15 bases in the middle. The CDR3 runs 14 residues. The germline gives CDR1 SQVTM, CDR2 ANQGSEA. The CDR3 coding sequence is TGCAGCGTTGCCGGGCTCAGGGAAGCAGATACGCAGTATTTT. Translating it yields CSVAGLREADTQYF.

The rearrangement uses TRBV12-3 or TRBV12-4 and TRBJ2-1; unclear D gene. This CDR3 is built from 13 residues. The V end was cut by 5 bases, the J end by 4 bases, with 9 bases between. CDR3 sequence reads: CASSPSQYNEQFF. The CDR3 coding sequence is TGTGCCAGCAGTCCCTCTCAGTACAATGAGCAGTTCTTC.

The chain carries TRBV5-1 and TRBJ2-6; D gene uncertain. Germline V CDR1 and CDR2: SGHRS, YFSETQ. This CDR3 is 16 amino acids long. Deletions cut 0 bases from V and 1 base from J, with 8 bases between. CDR3 nucleotide sequence: TGCGCCAGCAGCTTGGAAAGTCGATCTGGGGCCAACGTCCTGACTTTC. Its translation is CASSLESRSGANVLTF.

The chain recombines TRBV7-9 with TRBJ1-1, with D unclear. The CDR3 runs to 12 residues. Per germline, CDR1 SEHNR and CDR2 FQNEAQ (reference sequence). V shed 1 base and J shed 7 bases, with 7 bases lying between them. CDR3 protein: CASSLGRVEAFF. CDR3 bases: TGTGCCAGCAGCTTAGGGCGGGTTGAAGCTTTCTTT.

This rearrangement joins TRBV7-6 to TRBJ2-7, with 9 nucleotides matching TRBD1. CDR1 is SGHVS, CDR2 FNYEAQ, per germline. The CDR3 runs 16 residues. With V trimmed by 5 bases and J by 0 bases, 8 bases remained unmatched. CDR3 protein: CASSPYRGPSSYEQYF. In DNA, the CDR3 is TGTGCCAGCAGCCCCTACAGGGGGCCGAGCTCCTACGAGCAGTACTTC.

The chain carries TRBV15 and TRBJ2-7, with D maybe TRBD2 (6 bases). V was clipped by 5 bases and J by 0 bases, with 17 bases between them. CDR1 and CDR2 (germline): LNHNV, YYDKDF (reference sequence). The CDR3 covers 16 residues. The CDR3 region is CATSGGAGLSSYEQYF. The CDR3 bases are TGTGCCACCAGCGGCGGGGCAGGTTTGAGCTCCTACGAGCAGTACTTC. The complete variable domain, with remaining parts taken from reference TRBV15 and TRBJ2-7, reads DAMVIQNPRYQVTQFGKPVTLSCSQTLNHNVMYWYQQKSSQAPKLLFHYYDKDFNNEADTPDNFQSRRPNTSFCFLDIRSPGLGDTAMYLCATSGGAGLSSYEQYFGPGTRLTVT.

The gene calls are TRBV29-1 and TRBJ1-5; D remains ambiguous. From germline, CDR1 is SQVTM and CDR2 ANQGSEA. The CDR3 contains 14 residues. V gave up 6 bases and J gave up 7 bases, with 19 bases separating them. The CDR3 here is CSVQEGGLGQPQHF. In DNA, the CDR3 is TGCAGCGTCCAGGAAGGAGGGTTGGGGCAGCCCCAGCATTTT.

The chain employs TRBV2 and TRBJ2-2; either TRBD1 or TRBD2 may supply D (5 bases each). CDR1 and CDR2 from the germline V gene are SNHLY and FYNNEI. Trimming pared 1 base from V and 6 bases from J, leaving 12 bases between. The CDR3 is made up of 15 amino acids. The CDR3 coding sequence is TGTGCCAGCAGTGAAGTCGGGGCAGTATCCGGGGAGCTGTTTTTT. As protein: CASSEVGAVSGELFF.

This chain connects TRBV7-9 to TRBJ1-2; D remains unclear. The CDR3 runs to 15 residues. Germline values: CDR1 SEHNR, CDR2 FQNEAQ (reference sequence). V lost 1 base, J lost 3 bases, and 12 bases lay in between. The CDR3 nucleotides read TGTGCCAGCAGCTTAGGAGGGAGGGAGGACTATGGCTACACCTTC. Protein product: CASSLGGREDYGYTF.

Details on this clonotype: Sequence at one end of the junction differs from germline and may be a read error. This chain joins TRBV7-7 and TRBJ1-1, with unresolved D. The CDR3 is 13 amino acids. Germline lookup yields CDR1 SSHAT and CDR2 FNYEAQ (reference sequence). CDR3: CASSLARNTEAFF. CDR3 coding DNA: TGTGCTAGCAGCTTAGCCAGGAACACTGAAGCTTTCTTT.